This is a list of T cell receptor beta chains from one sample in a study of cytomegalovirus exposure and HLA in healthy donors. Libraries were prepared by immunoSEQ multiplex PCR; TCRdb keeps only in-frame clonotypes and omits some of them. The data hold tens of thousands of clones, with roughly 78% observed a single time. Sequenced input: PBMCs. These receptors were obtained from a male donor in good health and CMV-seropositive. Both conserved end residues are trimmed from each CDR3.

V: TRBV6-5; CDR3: ASSYSRPSSGNTIY
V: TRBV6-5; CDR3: ASSYFAGDSYEQY
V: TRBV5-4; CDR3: ASSFPGQDRETQY
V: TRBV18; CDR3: ASSPLGGFSWNEQF
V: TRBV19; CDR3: ASSIGQGTANNEQF
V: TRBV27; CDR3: ASSETGGTEAF
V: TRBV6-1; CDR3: ASSEGAASSTDTQY
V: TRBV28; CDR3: ASSSLRGNTEAF
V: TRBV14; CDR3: ASSPFSTDTQY
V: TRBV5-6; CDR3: ASSPPGTGGRSPLH
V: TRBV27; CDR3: ASRRDSSPNRYT
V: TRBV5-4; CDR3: ATRQVGLGYEQY
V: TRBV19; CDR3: ASMTGAFTEAF
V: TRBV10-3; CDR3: AISESTDRNQETQY
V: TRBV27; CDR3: ASSPLRGVSYNEQF
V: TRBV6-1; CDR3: ASSGGTENYYEQY
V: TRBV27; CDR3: ATSTADRLYEQY
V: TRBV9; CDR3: ASSVGTSGYEQY
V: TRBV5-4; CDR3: ASSPGVSGRAGNEQF
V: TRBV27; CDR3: ASSLRDRDASSGSEQY
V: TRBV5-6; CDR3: ASSVGQFNQPQH
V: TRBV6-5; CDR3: ASSYWGQSAYEQY
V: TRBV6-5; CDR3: ASSSKATSAPQF
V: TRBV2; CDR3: ASSGTGNQPQH